These T cell receptor beta chains were read from a single sample in a study of response to subunit inactivated influenza vaccine. TCRdb used MiXCR to reprocess the RT-PCR reads, holding one entry per CDR3 protein. The sample has over 650,000 distinct CDR3 sequences; less than 20% are singletons. Sequenced here: PBMCs from blood, sampled roughly 5 days after vaccination. The receptor set was obtained from a man aged 50 to 59 who received an inactivated influenza vaccine. The CDR3 runs from the conserved cysteine through the conserved F or W. A D gene is named only where the DNA matches it firmly. A row's size may be missing; if present it is once, few, many or a size class.

>TRBJ2-5|TRBV18|few|-
TGTGCCAGCTCACGGGCCAGTCAAGAGACCCAGTACTTC
CASSRASQETQYF
>TRBJ2-6|TRBV4-2|-|TRBD1
TGTGCCAGCAGCAGGTACAGGGGGGTCGAGGGGGGGGCCAACGTCCTGACTTTC
CASSRYRGVEGGANVLTF
>TRBJ2-7|TRBV7-2|-|TRBD1
TGTGCCAGCAGCTTACCAGGGGGCCGATACGAGCAGTACTTC
CASSLPGGRYEQYF
>TRBJ2-1|TRBV28|-|TRBD1
TGTGCCAGCAGTCCCGGGACAGGGAATGAGCAGTTCTTC
CASSPGTGNEQFF
>TRBJ2-1|TRBV28|-|-
TGTGCCAGCAGACAGGGTTCCTACAATGAGCAGTTCTTC
CASRQGSYNEQFF
>TRBJ2-7|TRBV5-1|few|TRBD2
TGCGCCAGCAGCTCATTGCCGGGACTAGCGGTTTTCTCCTACGAGCAGTACTTC
CASSSLPGLAVFSYEQYF
>TRBJ1-1|TRBV7-9|-|-
TGTGCCAGCAGCTTAAAGTCAGAGAACACTGAAGCTTTCTTT
CASSLKSENTEAFF
>TRBJ2-3|TRBV20-1|-|-
TGCAGTGCTAGAATCACCTCCTTCACAGATACGCAGTATTTT
CSARITSFTDTQYF
>TRBJ2-4|TRBV20-1|few|TRBD2
TGCAGTGCTAGATCGTCATCCAGCGGGAGCGTAAACATTCAGTACTTC
CSARSSSSGSVNIQYF
>TRBJ1-2|TRBV4-3|-|-
TGCGCCAGCAGCCATTCCACAGGGATTTCCTATGGCTACACCTTC
CASSHSTGISYGYTF
>TRBJ2-1|TRBV12-3/TRBV12-4|-|-
TGTGCCAGCAGTTGGTCATTCAATGAGCAGTTCTTC
CASSWSFNEQFF
>TRBJ2-1|TRBV4-1|-|-
TGCGCCAGCAGCCAAGGCGTTTGGGGGACATTTGAGCAGTTCTTC
CASSQGVWGTFEQFF
>TRBJ2-1|TRBV7-2|-|TRBD2
TGTGCCAGCAGTAGGAGACTAGCGGGTTCTGAGCAGTTCTTC
CASSRRLAGSEQFF
>TRBJ1-3|TRBV14|few|TRBD1
TGTGCCAGCAGCCAAGATGGGACAGGGCGTCAAGCTGGAAACACCATATATTTT
CASSQDGTGRQAGNTIYF
>TRBJ1-2|TRBV20-1|-|TRBD1
TGCAGGGCGACCCGGGACAGTCACCTGGACTATGGCTACACCTTC
CRATRDSHLDYGYTF
>TRBJ2-7|TRBV4-2|-|-
TGTGCCAGCAGCCAGGGTTTTGGCACCTACGAGCAGTACTTC
CASSQGFGTYEQYF
>TRBJ2-7|TRBV7-9|-|-
TGTGCCAGCAGCTTAGAGGCACCCGCCTACGAGCAGTACTTC
CASSLEAPAYEQYF
>TRBJ2-1|TRBV24-1|few|-
TGTGCCACCAGTGAACAGGCACACGACTACAATGAGCAGTTCTTC
CATSEQAHDYNEQFF
>TRBJ2-1|TRBV6-2/TRBV6-3|many|TRBD2
TGTGCCAGCAGTTGGAGCGGGAGCTATGAGCAGTTCTTC
CASSWSGSYEQFF
>TRBJ2-5|TRBV4-1|few|TRBD1
TGCGCCAGCAGCCAATATGACAGGGTGGAGACCCAGTACTTC
CASSQYDRVETQYF
>TRBJ2-1|TRBV6-8|-|-
TGTGCCAGCAGTTACTCGAAACTAGACCCCTACAATGAGCAGTTCTTC
CASSYSKLDPYNEQFF
>TRBJ2-3|TRBV5-1|many|TRBD1
TGCGCCAGCAGACAGGGGGCGGATACGCAGTATTTT
CASRQGADTQYF
>TRBJ2-5|TRBV12-3/TRBV12-4|many|-
TGTGCCAGCAGTTCCCTAGAGACCCAGTACTTC
CASSSLETQYF
>TRBJ2-3|TRBV29-1|few|TRBD1
TGCAGCGTTACTTTGACAGGGGAAACAGATACGCAGTATTTT
CSVTLTGETDTQYF
>TRBJ1-5|TRBV12-3/TRBV12-4|many|-
TGTGCCAGCAGCTTGGGACAAGGACGCAATCAGCCCCAGCATTTT
CASSLGQGRNQPQHF
>TRBJ2-1|TRBV7-8|-|TRBD2
TGTGCCAGCACCAGAGGGAGCGGGAGGGCCAGCGAGCAGTTCTTC
CASTRGSGRASEQFF
>TRBJ2-2|TRBV9|-|TRBD2
TGTGCCAGCAGCGTCAATGTCGCGGAAGCGGGAGGGAACACCGGGGAGCTGTTTTTT
CASSVNVAEAGGNTGELFF
>TRBJ2-7|TRBV28|-|TRBD1
TGTGCCAGCAGAACGACAGGGGCCCCCTACGAGCAGTACTTC
CASRTTGAPYEQYF
>TRBJ2-1|TRBV20-1|-|TRBD1
TGCAGTGCTAGGGAGGGGACAGGGGCCAATGAGCAGTTCTTC
CSAREGTGANEQFF
>TRBJ2-5|TRBV5-1|few|-
TGCGCCAGCGGCCGACAGACCCAAGAGACCCAGTACTTC
CASGRQTQETQYF
>TRBJ1-2|TRBV11-2|-|TRBD1
TGTGCCAGCAGCTCCACGGACAGGAGAAATGGCTACACCTTC
CASSSTDRRNGYTF
>TRBJ2-5|TRBV6-2/TRBV6-3|once|TRBD1
TGTGCCAGCAGTCCCCGGACAGGTTCCCTGGGGGAGACCCAGTACTTC
CASSPRTGSLGETQYF
>TRBJ1-6|TRBV15|few|-
TGTGCCACCAGCAGAGATACTCGTTCACCCCTCCACTTT
CATSRDTRSPLHF
>TRBJ1-5|TRBV29-1|-|-
TGCAGCGTACGAGCGGGGTCTAATGACAGTCCCCAGCATTTT
CSVRAGSNDSPQHF
>TRBJ2-5|TRBV5-1|few|TRBD1
TGCGCCAGCAGCTTGGGGGACAGGGAGCAAGAGACCCAGTACTTC
CASSLGDREQETQYF
>TRBJ1-1|TRBV6-5|many|-
TGTGCCAGCAGTTACGCCGGGGGGGGCGAAGCTTTCTTT
CASSYAGGGEAFF
>TRBJ2-3|TRBV29-1|many|TRBD2
TGCAGCGTTGAAAGACTAGCGGGGGCTGGGGAGTATTTT
CSVERLAGAGEYF
>TRBJ1-6|TRBV4-3|many|-
TGCGCCAGCAGCCAGGGCCCAAGGGCACCCCTCCACTTT
CASSQGPRAPLHF
>TRBJ2-1|TRBV11-2|few|TRBD1
TGTGCCGAAAGGACAGGGGGTAGGAATGAGCAGTTCTTC
CAERTGGRNEQFF
>TRBJ1-6|TRBV20-1|-|-
TGCAGTGCTACTTCGACAGGAAACTTTTATAATTCACCCCTCCACTTT
CSATSTGNFYNSPLHF
>TRBJ2-5|TRBV7-2|-|-
TGTGCCAGCAGCTTATTTGGGAAAGAGACCCAGTACTTC
CASSLFGKETQYF
>TRBJ2-3|TRBV5-1|few|-
TGCGCCAGCAGCTTTGCAGGCCTGCGGGAAGATACGCAGTATTTT
CASSFAGLREDTQYF
>TRBJ2-7|TRBV20-1|few|TRBD2
TGCAGTGCTAGAGATCGCCTCTCTAGCGGGGTCCACGAGCAGTACTTC
CSARDRLSSGVHEQYF
>TRBJ1-2|TRBV5-8|-|-
TGTGCCAGCAGCCATACAGGGAACTATGGCTACACCTTC
CASSHTGNYGYTF
>TRBJ2-3|TRBV11-2|-|TRBD2
TGTGCCAGCAGCCCCCGACTAGCGGGAGGGACTAGCACAGATACGCAGTATTTT
CASSPRLAGGTSTDTQYF
>TRBJ2-5|TRBV2|-|TRBD2
TGTGCCAGCAGTGTTTCGCAAGTAGCGGGGGGCCCTATGACCCAGTACTTC
CASSVSQVAGGPMTQYF
>TRBJ2-7|TRBV7-2|-|-
TGTGCCAGCACCTACGGGCACGAGCAGTACTTC
CASTYGHEQYF
>TRBJ2-7|TRBV27|few|-
-
CASSLFRGREQYF
>TRBJ2-2|TRBV5-1|-|-
TGCGCCAGCAGCTTGGAGAGGGTTTTCACCGGGGAGCTGTTTTTT
CASSLERVFTGELFF
>TRBJ2-1|TRBV7-2|-|TRBD1
TGTGCCAGCAGCTACTACCGGGACAGGGGCGGGGGTGAGCAGTTCTTC
CASSYYRDRGGGEQFF
>TRBJ2-3|TRBV7-3|-|TRBD2
TGTGCCAGCAGTATCGGACTAGCGGGAGTGGCAGATACGCAGTATTTT
CASSIGLAGVADTQYF
>TRBJ1-1|TRBV11-2|few|-
TGTGCCAGCAGCTTAGGAGGGGGGGCAGCTTTCTTT
CASSLGGGAAFF
>TRBJ2-7|TRBV29-1|-|TRBD1
TGCAGCGTTGAAGTTAGGACAGGGAACTACGAGCAGTACTTC
CSVEVRTGNYEQYF
>TRBJ2-1|TRBV5-6|many|-
TGTGCCAGCAGCTTTCCGGGGCCCAATGAGCAGTTCTTC
CASSFPGPNEQFF
>TRBJ2-1|TRBV6-6|many|-
TGTGCCAGCAGCTACTCCTACAATGAGCAGTTCTTC
CASSYSYNEQFF
>TRBJ2-3|TRBV21-1|-|-
TGTGCCAGCTGGCAGGGGGCAACAGATACGCAGTATTTT
CASWQGATDTQYF
>TRBJ2-7|TRBV4-3|few|-
TGCGCCAGCAGCCCCGGTGTTGAATACGAGCAGTACTTC
CASSPGVEYEQYF
>TRBJ2-3|TRBV7-2|-|-
TGTGCCAGCAGCTTAAGGGGTCCTAGCACAGATACGCAGTATTTT
CASSLRGPSTDTQYF
>TRBJ1-3|TRBV9|-|-
TGTGCCAGCAGCTCTCGGATGAGCTCTGGAAACACCATATATTTT
CASSSRMSSGNTIYF
>TRBJ1-5|TRBV25-1|-|-
TGTGCCAGCAGTCCCACAGGCCTCCAGCCCCAGCATTTT
CASSPTGLQPQHF